The present TCR beta chain was sequenced within a study of T-cell reconstitution after alpha-beta-depleted transplantation in children. Unique molecular identifiers were incorporated into the prepared TCRbeta library. TCRdb re-called the PCR reads through MiXCR, storing one row per CDR3 protein. The sample comprises approximately 250,000 distinct CDR3 sequences, about 9.6% of which are singletons, and around 5% rests with the top ten. CDR3 length: 15 residues. Germline assignment: CDR1 SNHLY and CDR2 FYNNEI. The germline V and J ends were trimmed by 7 bases and 0 bases, with 13 bases remaining between them. This clonotype occurred a few times.

The sequencing used PBMCs from the stem cell graft donor, collected from the stem cell graft. The clonotype originates from a human donor who donated a stem cell graft to a child with SCID. The chain combines TRBV2 with TRBJ2-1; D perhaps matches TRBD2 (5 bases). CDR3 region: CASKGAENSYNEQFF. CDR3 in DNA: TGTGCCAGCAAGGGAGCGGAGAACTCCTACAATGAGCAGTTCTTC.